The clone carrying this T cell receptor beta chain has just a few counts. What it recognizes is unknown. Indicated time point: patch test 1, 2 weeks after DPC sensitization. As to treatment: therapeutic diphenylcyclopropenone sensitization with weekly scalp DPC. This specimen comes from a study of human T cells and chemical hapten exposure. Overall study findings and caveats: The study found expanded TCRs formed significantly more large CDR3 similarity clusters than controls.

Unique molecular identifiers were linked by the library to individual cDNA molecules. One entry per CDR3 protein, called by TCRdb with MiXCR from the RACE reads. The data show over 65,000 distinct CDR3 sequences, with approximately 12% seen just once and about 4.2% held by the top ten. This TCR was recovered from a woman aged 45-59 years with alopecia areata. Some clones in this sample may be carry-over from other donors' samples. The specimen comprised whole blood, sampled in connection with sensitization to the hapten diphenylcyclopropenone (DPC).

CDR3 sequence: CASSLVGTGGQNIQYF. For the CDR3, the DNA is TGTGCCAGCAGCTTGGTTGGGACAGGGGGACAAAACATTCAGTACTTC. This chain links TRBV5-5 with TRBJ2-4; TRBD1 matches 11 bases. The J segment lost 5 bases and the V segment lost 0 bases, leaving 4 bases of the junction unmatched. CDR3 length: 16 residues. Germline V gene lookup returns CDR1 SGHKS and CDR2 YYEKEE (reference sequence).